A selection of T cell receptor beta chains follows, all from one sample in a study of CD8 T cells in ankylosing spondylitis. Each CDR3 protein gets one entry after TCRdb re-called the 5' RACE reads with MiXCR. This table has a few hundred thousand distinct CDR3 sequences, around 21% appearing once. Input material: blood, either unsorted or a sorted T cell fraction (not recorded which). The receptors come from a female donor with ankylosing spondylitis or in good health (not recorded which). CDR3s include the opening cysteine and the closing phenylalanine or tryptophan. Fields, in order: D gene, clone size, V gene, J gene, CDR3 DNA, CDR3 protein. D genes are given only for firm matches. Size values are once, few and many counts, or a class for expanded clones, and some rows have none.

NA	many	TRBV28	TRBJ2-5	TGTGCCAGCACTGTAATTGGCAGGGTCCAAGAGACCCAGTACTTC	CASTVIGRVQETQYF
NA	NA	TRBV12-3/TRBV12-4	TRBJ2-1	TGTGCCAGCGGTTGGCGCGGGACCTACGGCTCCTACAATGAGCAGTTCTTC	CASGWRGTYGSYNEQFF
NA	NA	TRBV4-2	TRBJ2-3	TGTGCCAGCAGCCAAGACCTAGGGGTGGATACGCAGTATTTT	CASSQDLGVDTQYF
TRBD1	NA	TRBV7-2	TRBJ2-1	TGTGCCAGCAGCTTAGGGGTGGGGGACAGGGCTCGCAATGAGCAGTTCTTC	CASSLGVGDRARNEQFF
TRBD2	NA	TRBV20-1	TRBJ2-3	TGCAGTGCAAAGCTAGCGGGAGGCCCAACAGATACTCAGTATTTT	CSAKLAGGPTDTQYF
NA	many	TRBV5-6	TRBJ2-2	TGTGCCAGCAGCTTGGTGTGGAGCGGGGAGCTGTTTTTT	CASSLVWSGELFF
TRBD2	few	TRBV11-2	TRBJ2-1	TGTGCCAGCAGCTTAACGCGGGAGTTTGAGCAGTTCTTC	CASSLTREFEQFF
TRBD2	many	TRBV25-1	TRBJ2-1	TGTGCCAGCAGTGACGGGGGGACTAGCGGGATGGAAAAGCAGTTCTTC	CASSDGGTSGMEKQFF
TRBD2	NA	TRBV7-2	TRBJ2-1	TGTGCCAGCAGCTTCCCCTTAGCGGGAGCAAACAATGAGCTGTTCTTC	CASSFPLAGANNELFF
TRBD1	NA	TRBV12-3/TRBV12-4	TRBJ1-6	TGTGCCAGCAGTTTAGGGGGACAGGGGAATTCACCCCTCCACTTT	CASSLGGQGNSPLHF
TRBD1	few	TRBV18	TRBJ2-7	TGTGCCAGCCGAGCCAGGACAGGGGCTTCCTACGAGCAGTACTTC	CASRARTGASYEQYF
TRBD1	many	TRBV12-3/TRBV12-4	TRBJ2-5	TGTGCCAGCAGTTTCCGACAGGGGGCTGGGGAGACCCAGTACTTC	CASSFRQGAGETQYF
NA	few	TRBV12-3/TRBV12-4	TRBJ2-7	TGTGCCAGCAGTTACCTGAGGGGGAACGAGCAGTACTTC	CASSYLRGNEQYF
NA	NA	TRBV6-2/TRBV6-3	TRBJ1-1	TGTGCCAGCAGAGCCAGGGAGAACACTGAAGCTTTCTTT	CASRARENTEAFF
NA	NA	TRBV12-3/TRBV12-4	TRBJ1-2	TGTGCCAGCAGTTTTCAGACTAACTATGGCTACACCTTC	CASSFQTNYGYTF
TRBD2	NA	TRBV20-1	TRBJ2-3	TGCAGTGCTAGAGGGCTAGCGGGAGAGGGGACAGATACGCAGTATTTT	CSARGLAGEGTDTQYF
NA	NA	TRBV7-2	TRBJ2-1	TGTGCCAGCAGCTTAAGAACAGGGTTAACGTACAATGAGCAGTTCTTC	CASSLRTGLTYNEQFF
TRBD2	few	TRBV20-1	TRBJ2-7	TGCAGTGCCCACGCCGGGACTAGCGCCTACGAGCAGTACTTC	CSAHAGTSAYEQYF
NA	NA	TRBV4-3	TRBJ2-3	TGCGCCAGCAGCCAAGATGTGCGCGGCACAGATACGCAGTATTTT	CASSQDVRGTDTQYF
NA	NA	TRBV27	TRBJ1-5	TGTGCCAGCAGTTCGGGAGCCTCCCCGGATCAGCCCCAGCATTTT	CASSSGASPDQPQHF
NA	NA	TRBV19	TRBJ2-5	TGTGCCAGTAGTATAGATAGTAGCAGAGAGACCCAGTACTTC	CASSIDSSRETQYF
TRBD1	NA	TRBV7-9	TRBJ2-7	TGTGCCAGCAGCTTACTACAGGGGGACGACGAGCAGTACTTC	CASSLLQGDDEQYF
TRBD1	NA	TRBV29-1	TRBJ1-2	TGCAGCGTTCCCCTCGGGGTTGGGACAGGATTTGGCTACACCTTC	CSVPLGVGTGFGYTF
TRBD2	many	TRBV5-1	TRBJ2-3	TGCGCCAGCAGCTATAGCGGGAGCACAGATACGCAGTATTTT	CASSYSGSTDTQYF
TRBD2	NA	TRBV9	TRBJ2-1	TGTGCCAGCAGCCAGACTAGCGGGAGGGCCAATGAGCAGTTCTTC	CASSQTSGRANEQFF
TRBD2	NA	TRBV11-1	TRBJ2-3	TGTGCCAGCAGCGACCCACGGACTAGCGGGAGGCCAGAAATGTATACGCAGTATTTT	CASSDPRTSGRPEMYTQYF
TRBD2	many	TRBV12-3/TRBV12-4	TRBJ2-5	TGTGCCAGCAGACTAGCGGAGCAAGAGACCCAGTACTTC	CASRLAEQETQYF
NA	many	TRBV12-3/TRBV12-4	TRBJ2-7	TGTGCCAGCAGTCCCAGGGCAGGGTACGGCTACGAGCAGTACTTC	CASSPRAGYGYEQYF
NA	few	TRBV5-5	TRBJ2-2	TGTGCCAGCAGGCTCCAGGAAGCGTCCCCGAACACCGGGGAGCTGTTTTTT	CASRLQEASPNTGELFF
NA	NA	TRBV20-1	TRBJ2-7	TGCAGTGCTAGAGGAGGAGGCCCCTACGAGCAGTACTTC	CSARGGGPYEQYF
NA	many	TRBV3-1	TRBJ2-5	TGTGCCAGCAGCCAAGCGGGGAGGATCCAAGAGACCCAGTACTTC	CASSQAGRIQETQYF
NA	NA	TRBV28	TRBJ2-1	TGTGCCAGCAGTCCCTATCGACTGTCCGTGCAGTTCTTC	CASSPYRLSVQFF
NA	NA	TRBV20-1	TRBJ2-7	TGCAGTGCCATTTCCCCTCTGGGAAGCTCCTACGAGCAGTACTTC	CSAISPLGSSYEQYF
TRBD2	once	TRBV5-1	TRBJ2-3	TGCGCCAGCAAAAGAGGAACTAGCGGGATAGTTGATACGCAGTATTTT	CASKRGTSGIVDTQYF
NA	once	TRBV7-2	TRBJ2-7	TGTGCCAGCAGCTTAGATCCGATAGGAATCGAGCAGTACTTC	CASSLDPIGIEQYF
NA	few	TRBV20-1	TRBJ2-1	TGCAGTGCTAGAGATTGGGGGTACAATGAGCAGTTCTTC	CSARDWGYNEQFF
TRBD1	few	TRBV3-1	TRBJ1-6	TGTGCCAGCAGCCAGGGACAGCCGATCTCCTATAATTCACCCCTCCACTTT	CASSQGQPISYNSPLHF
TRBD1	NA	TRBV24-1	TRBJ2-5	TGTGCCACCAGTGACCCGGGACAGGGGGAGGAGACCCAGTACTTC	CATSDPGQGEETQYF
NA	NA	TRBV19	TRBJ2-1	TGTGCCAGTAGTATTTCTAGCGCGAATGAGCAGTTCTTC	CASSISSANEQFF
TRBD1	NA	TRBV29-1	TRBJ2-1	TGCAGCGCTGGGACAGACCTCAATGAGCAGTTCTTC	CSAGTDLNEQFF
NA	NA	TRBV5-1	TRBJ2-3	TGCGCCAGCAGCTTGGGTCGGGATCTCACAGATACGCAGTATTTT	CASSLGRDLTDTQYF
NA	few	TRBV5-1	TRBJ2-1	TGCGCCAGCAGCTTGGACAGGGTAGGGCACAATGAGCAGTTCTTC	CASSLDRVGHNEQFF
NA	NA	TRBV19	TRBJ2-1	TGTGCCAGTAGGAGGGGGGGCTTTCAGGAGCAGTTCTTC	CASRRGGFQEQFF
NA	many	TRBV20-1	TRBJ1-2	TGCAGTGCTAGATTGCTGGACTATGGCTACACCTTC	CSARLLDYGYTF
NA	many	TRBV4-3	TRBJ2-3	TGCGCCAGCAGCCAAGACACGCTTTCCACAGATACGCAGTATTTT	CASSQDTLSTDTQYF
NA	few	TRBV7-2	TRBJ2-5	TGTGCCAGCAGCTCCGGTTTTGGGACCCAGTACTTC	CASSSGFGTQYF
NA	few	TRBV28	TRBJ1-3	TGTGCCAGCAGTTCCGGGACCTCAGACATCCTCTCTGGAAACACCATATATTTT	CASSSGTSDILSGNTIYF
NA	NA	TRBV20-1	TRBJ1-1	TGCAGTGCTAGAGATCGGGATAGATGGACTGAAGCTTTCTTT	CSARDRDRWTEAFF
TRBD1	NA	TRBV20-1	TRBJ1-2	TGCAGTGCTAGGACCCCTTTGGAGGGGGCGCGGGGGGGCTACACCTTC	CSARTPLEGARGGYTF
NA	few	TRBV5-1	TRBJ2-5	TGCGCCAGCAGCCCCCGGACTGGATCTTGGGTAGAGACCCAGTACTTC	CASSPRTGSWVETQYF
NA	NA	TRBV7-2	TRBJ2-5	TGTGCCAGCAGCCCTGTTGCGGGGTGGGGGCAAGAGACCCAGTACTTC	CASSPVAGWGQETQYF
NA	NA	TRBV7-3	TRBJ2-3	TGTGCCAGCAGCTTGGGACACGAAGCGGATACGCAGTATTTT	CASSLGHEADTQYF
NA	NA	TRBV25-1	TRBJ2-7	TGTGCCAGCAGTCCCAGACGAAACTCCTACGAGCAGTACTTC	CASSPRRNSYEQYF